This T cell receptor (beta chain) came from a study of radiation and T cells in renal cell carcinoma. Notes on the study in general: Pretreatment tumor biopsies were lacking, so baseline clonotypes are unknown. In blood, top tumor clones expanded by 2 weeks, shrinking by 4.

Only a few counts were recorded for this clone. Its antigen remains unknown. TCRdb's table, derived via immunoSEQ multiplex PCR, lists solely in-frame clones and lacks some. The sample carries roughly 120,000 clones, approximately 75% recorded once. Noted time point: blood 2 weeks post-SBRT. Noted treatment: 15 Gy SBRT to primary tumor, nephrectomy 4 weeks later. Serial blood draws occurred at baseline and 2 and 4 weeks post-SBRT. The patient's renal cell carcinoma had clear cell pathology. This specimen was blood, taken from a patient whose treatment included radiotherapy and nephrectomy. The receptor was derived from a woman in her fifties or sixties with renal cell carcinoma.

CDR3 in amino acids: CASSGLAGGPDTQYF. DNA for the CDR3: TGCGCCAGCAGCGGACTAGCGGGGGGGCCAGATACGCAGTATTTT. V gene TRBV10-2 combines with J gene TRBJ2-3, with 15 bases lining up with TRBD2. J lost 4 bases, V lost 6 bases, and 2 bases had no gene match. The germline V gene encodes CDR1 WSHSY and CDR2 SAAADI. CDR3 length: 15 amino acids.